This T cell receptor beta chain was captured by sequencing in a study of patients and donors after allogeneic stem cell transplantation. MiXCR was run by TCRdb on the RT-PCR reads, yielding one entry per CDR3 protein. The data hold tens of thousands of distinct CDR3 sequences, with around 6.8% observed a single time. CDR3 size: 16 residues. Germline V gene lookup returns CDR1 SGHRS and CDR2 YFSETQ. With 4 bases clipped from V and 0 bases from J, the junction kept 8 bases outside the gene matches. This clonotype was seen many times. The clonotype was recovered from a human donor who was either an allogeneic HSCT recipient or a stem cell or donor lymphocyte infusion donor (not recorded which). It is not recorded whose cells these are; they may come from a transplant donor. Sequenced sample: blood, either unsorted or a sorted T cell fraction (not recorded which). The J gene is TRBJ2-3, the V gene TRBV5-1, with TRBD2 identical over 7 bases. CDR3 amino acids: CASSRALAASTDTQYF. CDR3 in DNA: TGCGCCAGCAGCCGGGCTCTAGCGGCAAGCACAGATACGCAGTATTTT.